This entry features one T cell receptor beta chain sequence. Its antigen is not known. The entry originates in a study of shared clonotypes between healthy human individuals. The V gene's germline CDR1 is SGHVS and CDR2 FNYEAQ. V was trimmed by 3 bases and J by 1 base, leaving 12 bases between them. There are 15 residues in the CDR3. Overall study results and limits: Some clonotypes were shared by all four sorted-subset donors, while others were not shared. The non-shared ones had lower generation probabilities than the shared ones. Sampling covered blood only; tissue repertoires likely differ. Sequencing depth was predicted to influence how clonotypes are shared among donors. Shared across several donors were 4% to 6% of the naive CD4 clonotypes.

Profiled with immunoSEQ multiplex PCR; TCRdb holds only in-frame clones, not every one. Among over a million clones listed, about 98.5% were seen once. V is TRBV7-6 and J is TRBJ1-1; a possible D gene is TRBD1 (5 bases). The sample consisted of naive CD4+ T cells sorted from blood. Subset: CD45RA+ positively selected. The TCR was taken from a man aged 25-45 years in good health. CDR3 region: CASSLTRGPNTEAFF. The CDR3 region has the DNA TGTGCCAGCAGCTTGACGAGGGGACCGAACACTGAAGCTTTCTTT.